Here is one T cell receptor (beta chain) with its context. The data are from a study of blood T cell repertoires in COVID-19. At the level of the study: PBMCs, B-cell-depleted T cells, or T cells were the source of the cDNA or gDNA that made up the material.

Sequencing used immunoSEQ multiplex PCR; TCRdb keeps in-frame clones, though not all of them. The sample holds 99,000 or so clones, about 86% seen once. The sequenced sample consisted of peripheral blood. This TCR was recovered from an elderly woman with active or convalescent COVID-19.

The DNA of the CDR3 is TGTGCCAGCTTGCGGGATGGGAACCAAGAGACCCAGTACTTC. Encoded protein: CASLRDGNQETQYF. The chain recombines TRBV18 with TRBJ2-5; possibly TRBD2 for D (6 bases). The CDR3 consists of 14 residues. The V end lost 7 bases, the J end lost 0 bases, and 12 bases lay between the germline ends. Germline CDR1 reads KGHSH; CDR2 reads LQKENI.